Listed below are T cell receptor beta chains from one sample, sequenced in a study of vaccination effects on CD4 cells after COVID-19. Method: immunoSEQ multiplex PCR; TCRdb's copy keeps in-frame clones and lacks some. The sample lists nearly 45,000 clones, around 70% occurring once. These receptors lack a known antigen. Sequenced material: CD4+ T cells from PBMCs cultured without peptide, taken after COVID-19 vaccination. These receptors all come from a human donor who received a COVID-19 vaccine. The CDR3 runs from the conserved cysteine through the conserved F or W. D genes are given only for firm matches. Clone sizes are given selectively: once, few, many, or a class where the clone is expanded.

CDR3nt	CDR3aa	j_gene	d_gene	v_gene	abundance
TGTGCCAGTAGTATTGAAACTGCAGCTTTCTTT	CASSIETAAFF	TRBJ1-1	NA	TRBV19	NA
TGTGCCAGTAGTACAGGCCCTGGGCCCTACGAGCAGTACTTC	CASSTGPGPYEQYF	TRBJ2-7	NA	TRBV19	NA
TGTGCCTGGAGTGGGACAGTTTTAGAGACCCAGTACTTC	CAWSGTVLETQYF	TRBJ2-5	NA	TRBV30	NA
TGTGCCAGCAGCGGCCCTCCTGGACGGTACACTGAAGCTTTCTTT	CASSGPPGRYTEAFF	TRBJ1-1	NA	TRBV6-5	once
TGCAGTGTCCTCCGCTATGAGCAGTTCTTC	CSVLRYEQFF	TRBJ2-1	NA	TRBV20-1	NA
TGTGCCAGCAGTGATCCTCCAGACGGCCTGTCCTATGGCTACACCTTC	CASSDPPDGLSYGYTF	TRBJ1-2	NA	TRBV6-1	NA
TGTGCCAGCAGCCTTGGGGTGAACAGGGGGCGCGTCGGGGAGCTGTTTTTT	CASSLGVNRGRVGELFF	TRBJ2-2	NA	TRBV21-1	once
TGTGCCAGCAGTTCCTCCCTCACCTACGAGCAGTACTTC	CASSSSLTYEQYF	TRBJ2-7	NA	TRBV6-5	NA
TGTGCCAGCAGTAAGGGGCTTAGCACAGATACGCAGTATTTT	CASSKGLSTDTQYF	TRBJ2-3	NA	TRBV27	NA
TGTGCCAGTAACCCGGGAGTTCCCTACGAGCAGTACTTC	CASNPGVPYEQYF	TRBJ2-7	NA	TRBV19	NA
TGTGCCAGCAGTTCGGGGCCGGGTGGCAATCAGCCCCAGCATTTT	CASSSGPGGNQPQHF	TRBJ1-5	NA	TRBV6-5	NA
TGCGCCAGCAGCTTGGGCTCTTACACCGGGGAGCTGTTTTTT	CASSLGSYTGELFF	TRBJ2-2	NA	TRBV5-1	NA
TGTGCCAGCAGCATAGGACAGGGAGGCACTGAAGCTTTCTTT	CASSIGQGGTEAFF	TRBJ1-1	TRBD1	TRBV5-4	NA
TGTGCCAGCAGTCGTGTGGGACAGGGTATAGGTGGGGCCAACGTCCTGACTTTC	CASSRVGQGIGGANVLTF	TRBJ2-6	TRBD1	TRBV3-1/TRBV3-2	NA
TGTGCCAGCTCGGGATCGGGGTACAATCAGCCCCAGCATTTT	CASSGSGYNQPQHF	TRBJ1-5	NA	TRBV25-1	NA
TGTGCCTGGAGTAAGAGCGGGGGGACCTACGAGCAGTACTTC	CAWSKSGGTYEQYF	TRBJ2-7	TRBD2	TRBV30	NA
TGCGCCAGCAGCTTCAGAGCGGGTACCGACGAGCAGTACTTC	CASSFRAGTDEQYF	TRBJ2-7	NA	TRBV5-1	NA
TGTGCCAGCAGCCCCGGGACAGGGGTTGTAAAGACCCAGTACTTC	CASSPGTGVVKTQYF	TRBJ2-5	TRBD1	TRBV6-5	few
TGTGCCAGCAGCTCCGGACAGGGGACTGCCCAGTACTTC	CASSSGQGTAQYF	TRBJ2-5	TRBD1	TRBV7-9	few
TGTGCCAGCAGCTTAACGATGGGACGAGGAAGAAGCTCCTACGAGCAGTACTTC	CASSLTMGRGRSSYEQYF	TRBJ2-7	NA	TRBV11-2	NA
TGCAGTGCTAGTTTACCCGGGACAGGGAATGAAAAACTGTTTTTT	CSASLPGTGNEKLFF	TRBJ1-4	TRBD1	TRBV20-1	NA
TGTGCCAGCAGCACGTTAAACTATGGCTACACCTTC	CASSTLNYGYTF	TRBJ1-2	NA	TRBV28	NA
TGTGCCTCCACAGACAGGGTAATGAACACTGAAGCTTTCTTT	CASTDRVMNTEAFF	TRBJ1-1	TRBD1	TRBV10-3	NA
TGTGCCAGAAAGAAAAAAGCGACACTAGACAATTCACCCCTCCACTTT	CARKKKATLDNSPLHF	TRBJ1-6	NA	TRBV19	NA
TGCGCCAGCACGGGACTAGTGAATACGCAGTATTTT	CASTGLVNTQYF	TRBJ2-3	TRBD2	TRBV5-1	NA
TGTGCCAGCAGCCCCCAGGACAGGCCGGTCTACGAGCAGTACTTC	CASSPQDRPVYEQYF	TRBJ2-7	TRBD1	TRBV3-1/TRBV3-2	once
TGTGCCAGCAGCCGACAGATCCAGAACACTGAAGCTTTCTTT	CASSRQIQNTEAFF	TRBJ1-1	NA	TRBV3-1/TRBV3-2	once
TGTGCCAGCAGCTCCCCGGGGGAAAAACTGTTTTTT	CASSSPGEKLFF	TRBJ1-4	NA	TRBV6-5	medium-sized
TGTGCCAGCAGCTTGAGCGGCGGGGAGCTGTTTTTT	CASSLSGGELFF	TRBJ2-2	NA	TRBV7-7	NA
TGTGCCAGCAGCTACGCAGGGGGGGCTTTCACTAGCACAGATACGCAGTATTTT	CASSYAGGAFTSTDTQYF	TRBJ2-3	NA	TRBV5-5	NA
TGTGCCATCAGTGTTCAGGGGGCCTCTACCTCCTACGAGCAGTACTTC	CAISVQGASTSYEQYF	TRBJ2-7	TRBD1	TRBV10-3	NA
TGTGCCAGCAGCTCAAGAACTAGCGGAGGTGAGCAGTTCTTC	CASSSRTSGGEQFF	TRBJ2-1	TRBD2	TRBV3-1/TRBV3-2	NA
TGTGCCTTGGAGAGGACGACAATTTCTGCTGGGGCCAACGTCCTGACTTTC	CALERTTISAGANVLTF	TRBJ2-6	NA	TRBV30	NA
TGTGCCAGCTCACCTTCCACAGGGAGTTCACCCCTCCACTTT	CASSPSTGSSPLHF	TRBJ1-6	NA	TRBV18	NA
TGTGCCAGCAGCCAGGGGACTAGCGGGGTTCGGGAGCAGTTCTTC	CASSQGTSGVREQFF	TRBJ2-1	TRBD2	TRBV14	few
TGTGCCAGCAGCTTGTACTCTCAGAACACTGAAGCTTTCTTT	CASSLYSQNTEAFF	TRBJ1-1	NA	TRBV5-6	NA
TGTGCCACCAGTGCTCGGACGGAATATCAGCCCCAGCATTTT	CATSARTEYQPQHF	TRBJ1-5	NA	TRBV24-1	NA
TGTGCCTGGATCCAGGGGTTCCTCGGAAACACCATATATTTT	CAWIQGFLGNTIYF	TRBJ1-3	NA	TRBV30	NA
TGTGCCAGCAGCCAAGGTCTGGTTCAGCCCCAGCATTTT	CASSQGLVQPQHF	TRBJ1-5	NA	TRBV3-1/TRBV3-2	NA
TGTGCCAGCAGTTACACAGGGATAAAGGGCCGGGATACGCAGTATTTT	CASSYTGIKGRDTQYF	TRBJ2-3	NA	TRBV6-5	NA
TGTGCCAGTAGCCCCTTAACTGCGGGAGCGAAGCTCTACGAGCAGTACTTC	CASSPLTAGAKLYEQYF	TRBJ2-7	TRBD2	TRBV19	NA
TGCGCCAGCAGCCAAGAAAGGGGGTCTTCAGGAAACACCATATATTTT	CASSQERGSSGNTIYF	TRBJ1-3	NA	TRBV4-1	NA
TGTGCCAGCAGCCTACAGCAGGATAACTATGGCTACACCTTC	CASSLQQDNYGYTF	TRBJ1-2	NA	TRBV7-2	NA
TGTGCCAGCTTCCCCTTAAGCGGCTCTACGATCTCACCCCTCCACTTT	CASFPLSGSTISPLHF	TRBJ1-6	NA	TRBV27	NA
TGTGCCAGCAGCCAGGGATACTACAGCGAGCAGTTCTTC	CASSQGYYSEQFF	TRBJ2-1	NA	TRBV4-2	NA
TGTGCCACCAGTGATGGGTCGTTGGGGACAGGAACCTACGAGCAGTACTTC	CATSDGSLGTGTYEQYF	TRBJ2-7	TRBD1	TRBV24-1	NA
TGTGCCAGCAGCTCAACGGACAGCTTTGAAGCTTTCTTT	CASSSTDSFEAFF	TRBJ1-1	NA	TRBV4-2	NA
TGTGCCAGCAGACCGCGTGAAGGGGGTGGCTTCACAGATACGCAGTATTTT	CASRPREGGGFTDTQYF	TRBJ2-3	NA	TRBV7-9	NA
TGTGCCAGCAGCCCCGGGTCAGGGGTCGCCACCGGGGAGCTGTTTTTT	CASSPGSGVATGELFF	TRBJ2-2	NA	TRBV6-6	NA
TGTGCCAGCAGCCCTGCGGGGGGAAGGTACAATGAGCAGTTCTTC	CASSPAGGRYNEQFF	TRBJ2-1	TRBD2	TRBV9	NA
TGCGCCAGCAGCGAAGGGACAGGAGGCGGCTATGGCTACACCTTC	CASSEGTGGGYGYTF	TRBJ1-2	TRBD1	TRBV5-1	once
TGTGCCAGCAGCCCAGGGGGGTACCAAGAGACCCAGTACTTC	CASSPGGYQETQYF	TRBJ2-5	NA	TRBV7-9	NA
TGCGCCAGCAGCCAAGGGACAGGAGCCTACGAGCAGTACTTC	CASSQGTGAYEQYF	TRBJ2-7	TRBD1	TRBV5-1	NA
TGCGCCAGCAGCTCATCACTAGCGGGGGGTAAGTCCTACGAGCAGTACTTC	CASSSSLAGGKSYEQYF	TRBJ2-7	TRBD2	TRBV5-1	few
TGTGCCAGCAGCTTTCTTCAGTCCGAGCAGTACTTC	CASSFLQSEQYF	TRBJ2-7	NA	TRBV7-9	few